Listed here is a single T cell receptor (beta chain). Its antigen remains unknown. All donors participated as healthy donors of bone marrow. This sample was taken from a study of cytomegalovirus exposure and HLA in healthy donors. Study-wide background: Unique TCRs numbering about 87 million, obtained from HLA-typed donors, made up an early data release.

Vbeta (60) and Jbeta (13) primers were used in the PCR. This table comes from immunoSEQ multiplex PCR, and its TCRdb copy is limited to in-frame clones, with some not included. The sample has around 150,000 clones, about three quarters seen once. Study outcomes and limitations: With further analysis later on, most CMV-associated TCR beta chains appeared HLA-restricted. TCR beta V- and J-gene trimming was later associated with a missense DCLRE1C variant.

The sequence came from a woman aged 40 to 50 in good health and CMV-seronegative. Material for sequencing was PBMCs.

In DNA, the CDR3 is TGTGCCAGCAGTCCCCTGACCGGACTGGCTGCATACGAGCAGTACTTC. Encoded protein: CASSPLTGLAAYEQYF. The chain carries TRBV27 and TRBJ2-7; D perhaps matches TRBD2 (5 bases). Germline CDR1 reads MNHEY; CDR2 reads SMNVEV (reference sequence). The CDR3 length is 16 residues. Between the trimmed V and J ends, which lost 5 bases and 4 bases, there was a span of 21 bases.